One and the same sample provided the 26 T cell receptor beta chains below, sequenced in a study of T cells in tuberculosis. Thawed, overnight-rested PBMC were stained with GMM-loaded CD1B tetramer, viability dye and anti-CD3, then sorted. The lipid loaded on the CD1B tetramers was C32 glucose monomycolate from Rhodococcus equi. Sequencing was performed with immunoSEQ multiplex PCR; in TCRdb, only in-frame clones are kept and a portion is missing. The sample lists approximately 59,000 clones, 81% occurring once. The sequencing input was CD1b-GMM tetramer-negative cells sorted from PBMCs. These receptors came from an adult woman with latent tuberculosis.

The chain has TRBV5-1 and TRBJ1-1, with TRBD1 as a possible D gene (5 bases). The length of the CDR3 is 13 residues. In germline, CDR1 is SGHRS, CDR2 YFSETQ. Trimming stripped 0 bases from V and 6 bases from J, with 9 bases between. The CDR3 is CASSLGQGAEAFF. CDR3 DNA: TGCGCCAGCAGCTTGGGGCAGGGTGCTGAAGCTTTCTTT.

The chain joins TRBV6-4 to TRBJ2-1; 9 bases map to TRBD2. Germline V gene data show CDR1 as MRHNA and CDR2 as SNTAGT. This CDR3 spans 16 amino acids. J lost 8 bases, V lost 4 bases, and 12 bases had no gene match. The CDR3 spells CASSVSKGLATDEQFF. DNA for the CDR3: TGTGCCAGCAGTGTTAGTAAGGGACTAGCAACGGATGAGCAGTTCTTC.

The rearrangement links TRBV5-6 to TRBJ1-2; 10 nucleotides match TRBD1. The ends lost 3 bases at V and 8 bases at J; junction bases unmatched: 7. This CDR3 has 14 amino acids. From germline, CDR1 is SGHDT and CDR2 YYEEEE. Here the CDR3 reads CASSWPGTGEGYTF. The CDR3, as DNA: TGTGCCAGCAGCTGGCCCGGGACAGGGGAGGGCTACACCTTC.

V is TRBV7-9 and J is TRBJ2-1, with TRBD2 matching over 12 bases. The V gene's germline CDR1 is SEHNR and CDR2 FQNEAQ (reference sequence). The CDR3 contains 16 residues. V was pared by 3 bases and J by 6 bases, with 6 bases of the junction left unmatched. The CDR3 loop is CASSFTTSGGRNEQFF. The CDR3 DNA sequence: TGTGCCAGCAGCTTCACAACTAGCGGGGGGCGCAATGAGCAGTTCTTC. Looking up the rest from reference TRBV7-9 and TRBJ2-1 gives the full variable domain: DTGVSQNPRHKITKRGQNVTFRCDPISEHNRLYWYRQTLGQGPEFLTYFQNEAQLEKSRLLSDRFSAERPKGSFSTLEIQRTEQGDSAMYLCASSFTTSGGRNEQFFGPGTRLTVL.

V is TRBV15 and J is TRBJ2-2; the D gene is possibly TRBD1 (6 bases). Trimming cost V 5 bases and J 1 base, with 17 bases left between them. The CDR3 covers 17 residues. In germline, CDR1 is LNHNV, CDR2 YYDKDF (reference sequence). Written as DNA, the CDR3 is TGTGCCACCAGCCAGGGATTAATGGGACAGAACACCGGGGAGCTGTTTTTT. Translated, it gives CATSQGLMGQNTGELFF. Using reference TRBV15 and TRBJ2-2 for the parts outside the CDR3, the full variable domain is DAMVIQNPRYQVTQFGKPVTLSCSQTLNHNVMYWYQQKSSQAPKLLFHYYDKDFNNEADTPDNFQSRRPNTSFCFLDIRSPGLGDTAMYLCATSQGLMGQNTGELFFGEGSRLTVL.

The CDR3 region has the DNA TGTGCCAGCAGCTTAGGGGCCTCCGTCTCCTACAATGAGCAGTTCTTC. This gives the protein CASSLGASVSYNEQFF. The chain employs TRBV7-2 and TRBJ2-1; D remains ambiguous. Germline V gene data show CDR1 as SGHTA and CDR2 as FQGNSA. The CDR3 length is 16 residues. Trimming removed 1 base from V and 0 bases from J, with 10 bases in between.

This clone has just one count. The V gene is TRBV7-3, the J gene TRBJ1-1; 7 nucleotides line up with TRBD1. There are 13 residues in the CDR3. V was pared by 6 bases and J by 2 bases, with 3 bases of the junction left unmatched. The germline CDR1 and CDR2 sequences are SGHTA and FQGTGA. In DNA, the CDR3 is TGTGCCAGCAGTGGACAGGTAAACACTGAAGCTTTCTTT. It specifies CASSGQVNTEAFF.

This clone came up a few times. The rearrangement joins TRBV5-1 to TRBJ1-1; 7 bases are shared with TRBD1. The CDR3 sequence is 14 residues long. Trimming cost V 3 bases and J 11 bases; bases outside gene matches: 13. Germline V gene data show CDR1 as SGHRS and CDR2 as YFSETQ. Here the CDR3 DNA reads TGCGCCAGCAGCTGGGGGACAGACTCATCTTCGGCTTTCTTT. This gives the protein CASSWGTDSSSAFF.

This chain connects TRBV27 to TRBJ1-1; possible D gene TRBD1, 6 bases. V was cut by 8 bases and J by 1 base, with 20 bases left in between. The CDR3 spans 16 residues. Germline lookup yields CDR1 MNHEY and CDR2 SMNVEV (reference sequence). The CDR3 sequence: CASHPRTPTGNTEAFF. CDR3 DNA: TGTGCCAGCCACCCACGGACCCCGACAGGGAACACTGAAGCTTTCTTT.

The rearrangement uses TRBV7-2 and TRBJ2-5; 11 bases are a match to TRBD1. Germline trimming cut 5 bases from V and 5 bases from J; bases unmatched to any gene: 10. The CDR3 spans 16 residues. Germline lookup yields CDR1 SGHTA and CDR2 FQGNSA. The CDR3 is CASSPQWTGGRETQYF. In DNA form, the CDR3 reads TGTGCCAGCAGCCCTCAGTGGACAGGGGGCCGGGAGACCCAGTACTTC.

The rearrangement uses TRBV2 and TRBJ1-2; weak D call: TRBD1 (5 bases). V was trimmed by 0 bases and J by 6 bases, leaving 14 bases between them. CDR3 size: 15 residues. Germline CDR1 reads SNHLY; CDR2 reads FYNNEI. CDR3 loop: CASSEALVVGDGYTF. DNA for the CDR3: TGTGCCAGCAGTGAAGCGCTGGTGGTAGGGGATGGCTACACCTTC.

The CDR3 reads CASSQRGRGRGQPQHF. The CDR3 nucleotides read TGTGCCAGCAGTCAGAGGGGGAGGGGTCGGGGGCAGCCCCAGCATTTT. V usage is TRBV28 and J usage is TRBJ1-5, with D tentatively TRBD1 (6 bases). The V end was cut by 5 bases, the J end by 7 bases, with 21 bases between. The CDR3 extends over 16 amino acids. CDR1 and CDR2 (germline): MDHEN, SYDVKM. Complete variable domain (other parts from reference TRBV28 and TRBJ1-5): DVKVTQSSRYLVKRTGEKVFLECVQDMDHENMFWYRQDPGLGLRLIYFSYDVKMKEKGDIPEGYSVSREKKERFSLILESASTNQTSMYLCASSQRGRGRGQPQHFGDGTRLSIL.

The count of this clone is one. The chain uses TRBV7-9 and TRBJ2-2; 7 nucleotides agree with TRBD2. Losses at the gene ends were 1 base for V and 6 bases for J; bases not matched to a gene: 8. The germline V gene encodes CDR1 SEHNR and CDR2 FQNEAQ (reference sequence). The CDR3 consists of 16 residues. This CDR3 reads CASSLEGGITSGELFF. CDR3 DNA: TGTGCCAGCAGCTTAGAGGGAGGGATAACATCCGGGGAGCTGTTTTTT.

The rearrangement uses TRBV5-1 and TRBJ2-4; 9 nucleotides match TRBD1. The CDR3 sequence is 13 residues long. Unmatched junction bases numbered 1, after V lost 3 bases and J lost 6 bases. Germline V lookup: CDR1 SGHRS, CDR2 YFSETQ. The CDR3 protein is CASSWGQGNIQYF. DNA for the CDR3: TGCGCCAGCAGCTGGGGACAGGGAAACATTCAGTACTTC. The full variable domain, its missing parts supplied by reference TRBV5-1 and TRBJ2-4, is KAGVTQTPRYLIKTRGQQVTLSCSPISGHRSVSWYQQTPGQGLQFLFEYFSETQRNKGNFPGRFSGRQFSNSRSEMNVSTLELGDSALYLCASSWGQGNIQYFGAGTRLSVL.

This clone appeared once. The J gene is TRBJ2-5, the V gene TRBV6-1; a weak D match, TRBD2 (5 bases). CDR3 length equals 14 residues. The germline V and J ends were trimmed by 3 bases and 3 bases, with 11 bases remaining between them. In germline, CDR1 is MNHNS, CDR2 SASEGT. CDR3 sequence: CASSEGRLKETQYF. In nucleotides, the CDR3 is TGTGCCAGCAGTGAGGGGAGACTTAAAGAGACCCAGTACTTC.

The chain couples TRBV5-1 to TRBJ1-1; D ambiguous. The V gene lost 0 bases and the J gene lost 2 bases, with 8 bases spanning the gap. The germline CDR1 and CDR2 sequences are SGHRS and YFSETQ. The CDR3 length is 14 residues. This chain's CDR3 is CASSLVEGNTEAFF. In nucleotides, the CDR3 is TGCGCCAGCAGCTTGGTTGAGGGAAACACTGAAGCTTTCTTT. Combining the CDR3 with reference TRBV5-1 and TRBJ1-1 gives the whole variable domain KAGVTQTPRYLIKTRGQQVTLSCSPISGHRSVSWYQQTPGQGLQFLFEYFSETQRNKGNFPGRFSGRQFSNSRSEMNVSTLELGDSALYLCASSLVEGNTEAFFGQGTRLTVV.

This chain links TRBV2 with TRBJ1-6, with D possibly TRBD1 on 5 matching bases. The length of the CDR3 is 14 residues. V gave up 8 bases and J gave up 10 bases, with 18 bases separating them. Germline CDR1 reads SNHLY; CDR2 reads FYNNEI. The CDR3 nucleotides are TGTGCCAGCCATCGGACGGTCGGGGGGTCACCCCTCCACTTT. Translation: CASHRTVGGSPLHF.

J is TRBJ2-1 and V is TRBV28, with D perhaps TRBD2 (6 bases). V was trimmed by 4 bases and J by 16 bases, leaving 23 bases between them. Germline values: CDR1 MDHEN, CDR2 SYDVKM. CDR3 length equals 14 residues. For the CDR3, the DNA is TGTGCCAGCAGTTGGAGGGCGGAGGGGAAGGGGTATTTCTTC. This sequence encodes CASSWRAEGKGYFF.

The rearrangement links TRBV18 to TRBJ2-1; D unclear. The length of the CDR3 is 17 residues. The germline CDR1 and CDR2 sequences are KGHSH and LQKENI. The V end lost 0 bases, the J end lost 0 bases, and 12 bases lay between the germline ends. CDR3 nucleotides: TGTGCCAGCTCACCACCGATAACTTATCGCTCCTACAATGAGCAGTTCTTC. As protein: CASSPPITYRSYNEQFF.

The V call is TRBV30, the J call TRBJ1-5; the match to TRBD1 covers 8 bases. The germline CDR1 and CDR2 sequences are GTSNPN and SVGIG (reference sequence). V was clipped by 2 bases and J by 4 bases; unmatched bases: 16. The length of the CDR3 is 18 residues. Written as DNA, the CDR3 is TGTGCCTGGAGTAGGGGACAGGTGGCCCCCAGAAGAAATCAGCCCCAGCATTTT. This encodes CAWSRGQVAPRRNQPQHF. The variable domain in full, completed from reference TRBV30 and TRBJ1-5, reads SQTIHQWPATLVQPVGSPLSLECTVEGTSNPNLYWYRQAAGRGLQLLFYSVGIGQISSEVPQNLSASRPQDRQFILSSKKLLLSDSGFYLCAWSRGQVAPRRNQPQHFGDGTRLSIL.

This chain joins TRBV6-1 and TRBJ2-5, with TRBD1 matching 11 bases. The DNA end is a closer match to TRBJ2-7, so the J assignment may be wrong. The CDR3 is 14 residues long. Germline lookup yields CDR1 MNHNS and CDR2 SASEGT. The CDR3 loop is CASSPDRGLHEQYF. As DNA, the CDR3 is TGTGCCAGCAGTCCGGACAGGGGGCTGCACGAGCAGTACTTC.

This clone was seen a few times. This chain joins TRBV25-1 and TRBJ2-4; maybe TRBD1 (7 bases). Germline V gene data show CDR1 as MGHDK and CDR2 as SYGVNS. This CDR3 region has 14 residues. V was trimmed by 4 bases and J by 6 bases, leaving 13 bases between them. CDR3 residues: CASSGQGGGNIQYF. DNA for the CDR3: TGTGCCAGCAGTGGGCAGGGGGGAGGAAACATTCAGTACTTC.

CDR3 DNA sequence: TGTGCCAGTAGTCCCGGACTGATGAACACTGAAGCTTTCTTT. Translating gives CASSPGLMNTEAFF. J is TRBJ1-1 and V is TRBV19, with D hard to call. Trimming shortened V by 5 bases and J by 0 bases, and 10 bases separated the two germline ends. This CDR3 is built from 14 residues. Germline loops: CDR1 LNHDA, CDR2 SQIVND (reference sequence).

The chain combines TRBV5-4 with TRBJ1-2, with 8 bases aligning to TRBD1. This CDR3 region has 13 residues. The V gene's germline CDR1 is SGHNT and CDR2 YYREEE (reference sequence). V dropped 4 bases and J dropped 8; count of bases not matched to a gene: 7. CDR3 sequence reads: CASSNGQGYGYTF. The CDR3 region has the DNA TGTGCCAGCAGCAATGGACAGGGCTACGGCTACACCTTC. Full variable domain (outside the CDR3, taken from reference TRBV5-4 and TRBJ1-2): ETGVTQSPTHLIKTRGQQVTLRCSSQSGHNTVSWYQQALGQGPQFIFQYYREEENGRGNFPPRFSGLQFPNYSSELNVNALELDDSALYLCASSNGQGYGYTFGSGTRLTVV.

DNA of the CDR3: TGTGCCTCTAAGGCGGGAGAAGGTAGCTATGGCTACACCTTC. Its translation: CASKAGEGSYGYTF. The genes are TRBV19 and TRBJ1-2; D gene unclear. V was trimmed by 11 bases and J by 4 bases, leaving 20 bases between them. This CDR3 spans 14 amino acids. Germline V CDR1 and CDR2: LNHDA, SQIVND (reference sequence).

The chain uses TRBV6-1 and TRBJ1-4, with D possibly matching TRBD1 (5 bases). Trimming took off 7 bases at V and 3 bases at J, with 15 bases between the two ends. Germline V gene lookup returns CDR1 MNHNS and CDR2 SASEGT. The length of the CDR3 is 15 residues. In DNA form, the CDR3 reads TGTGCCAGCAATCCGGGGGGGGTCTCTAATGAAAAACTGTTTTTT. Amino acids: CASNPGGVSNEKLFF.